In its sample, the clone carrying this TCR beta chain was seen once. Antigen specificity is unknown. This entry comes from a study of T-cell memory formation after mild COVID-19. The wider study: TCR clusters were mostly confined to one donor each.

A single record per CDR3 protein comes from TCRdb applying MiXCR to the 5' RACE reads. The table lists over 70,000 distinct CDR3 sequences, over 12% of them singletons. Overall study findings and caveats: Unconfirmed was the SARS-CoV-2 specificity of second-wave clones that peaked on day 37. Clones shrinking between day 15 and 85 showed a balanced CD4/CD8 split, and those that grew later tilted toward CD4+.

This CDR3 spans 14 amino acids. The J segment lost 6 bases and the V segment lost 5 bases, leaving 6 bases of the junction unmatched. The chain has TRBV12-3 or TRBV12-4 and TRBJ1-5; 8 bases fit TRBD1. The sequenced sample was PBMCs or a T cell subset sorted from them (not recorded which). The sequence derives from a man aged 18 to 29 who had mild COVID-19 (a few samples of this study predate the infection). Cell type and time point are not known. For the CDR3, the DNA is TGTGCCAGCAGTCCAAGACAGGGGAGTCAGCCCCAGCATTTT. It translates to CASSPRQGSQPQHF.